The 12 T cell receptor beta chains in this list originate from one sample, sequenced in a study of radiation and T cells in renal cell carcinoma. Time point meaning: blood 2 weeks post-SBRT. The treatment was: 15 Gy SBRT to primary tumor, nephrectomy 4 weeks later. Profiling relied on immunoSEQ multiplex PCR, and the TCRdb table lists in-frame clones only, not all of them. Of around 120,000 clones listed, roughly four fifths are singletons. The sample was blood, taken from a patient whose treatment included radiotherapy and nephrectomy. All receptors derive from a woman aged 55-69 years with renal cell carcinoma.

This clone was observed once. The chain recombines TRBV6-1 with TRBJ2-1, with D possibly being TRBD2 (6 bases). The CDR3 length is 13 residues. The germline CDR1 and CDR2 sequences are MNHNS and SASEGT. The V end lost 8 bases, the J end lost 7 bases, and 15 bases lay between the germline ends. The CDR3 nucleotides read TGTGCCAGCTCCGTCCGGACTAAAAATGAGCAGTTCTTC. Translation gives CASSVRTKNEQFF.

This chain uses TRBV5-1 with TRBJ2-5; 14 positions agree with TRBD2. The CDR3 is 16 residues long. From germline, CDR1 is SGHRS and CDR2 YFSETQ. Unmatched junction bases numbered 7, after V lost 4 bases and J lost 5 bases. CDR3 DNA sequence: TGCGCCAGCAGCATCGCCGGGACTAGCGGGGGCGAGACCCAGTACTTC. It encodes CASSIAGTSGGETQYF.

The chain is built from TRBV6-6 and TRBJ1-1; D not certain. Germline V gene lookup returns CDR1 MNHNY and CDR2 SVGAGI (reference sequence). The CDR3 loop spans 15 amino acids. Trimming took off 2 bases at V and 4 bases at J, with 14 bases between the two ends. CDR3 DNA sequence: TGTGCCAGCAGTTACGGGCCTTTAGATGGCACTGAAGCTTTCTTT. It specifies CASSYGPLDGTEAFF.

CDR3 loop: CASSRSEGHNSPLHF. CDR3 coding DNA: TGTGCCAGCTCACGCTCAGAAGGGCATAATTCACCCCTCCACTTT. The chain combines TRBV18 with TRBJ1-6; D is ambiguous. The CDR3 contains 15 residues. Germline CDR1 is KGHSH and CDR2 is LQKENI. The V gene lost 4 bases and the J gene lost 5 bases, with 12 bases spanning the gap.

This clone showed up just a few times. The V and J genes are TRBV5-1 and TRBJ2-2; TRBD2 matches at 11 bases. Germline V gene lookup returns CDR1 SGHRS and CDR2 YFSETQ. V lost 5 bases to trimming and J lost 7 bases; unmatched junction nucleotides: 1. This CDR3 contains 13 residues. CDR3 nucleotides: TGCGCCAGCAGGACTAGCGGGAACGGGGAGCTGTTTTTT. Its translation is CASRTSGNGELFF. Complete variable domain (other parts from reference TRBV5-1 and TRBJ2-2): KAGVTQTPRYLIKTRGQQVTLSCSPISGHRSVSWYQQTPGQGLQFLFEYFSETQRNKGNFPGRFSGRQFSNSRSEMNVSTLELGDSALYLCASRTSGNGELFFGEGSRLTVL.

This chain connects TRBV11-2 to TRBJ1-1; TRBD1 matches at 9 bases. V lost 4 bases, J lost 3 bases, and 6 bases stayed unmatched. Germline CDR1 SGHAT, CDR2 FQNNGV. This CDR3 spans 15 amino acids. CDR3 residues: CASSSNRGRDTEAFF. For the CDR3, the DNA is TGTGCCAGCAGCTCGAACAGGGGGCGAGACACTGAAGCTTTCTTT.

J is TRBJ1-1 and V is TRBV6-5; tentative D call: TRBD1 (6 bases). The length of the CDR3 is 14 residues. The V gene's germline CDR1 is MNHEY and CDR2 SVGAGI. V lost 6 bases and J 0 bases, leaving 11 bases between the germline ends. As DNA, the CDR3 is TGTGCCAGCAGATCCGGACAGCTGAACACTGAAGCTTTCTTT. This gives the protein CASRSGQLNTEAFF.

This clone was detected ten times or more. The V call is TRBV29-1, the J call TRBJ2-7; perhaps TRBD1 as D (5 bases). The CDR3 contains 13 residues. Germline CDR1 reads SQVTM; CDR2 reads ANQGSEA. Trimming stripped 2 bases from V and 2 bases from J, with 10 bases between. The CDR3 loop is CSVESRDAYEQYF. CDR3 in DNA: TGCAGCGTTGAATCCAGGGATGCCTACGAGCAGTACTTC.

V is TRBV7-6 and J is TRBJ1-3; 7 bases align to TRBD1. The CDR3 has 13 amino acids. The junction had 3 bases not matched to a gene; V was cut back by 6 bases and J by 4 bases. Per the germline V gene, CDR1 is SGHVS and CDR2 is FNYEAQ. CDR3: CASSSGGGNTIYF. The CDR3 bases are TGTGCCAGCAGTTCAGGGGGGGGAAACACCATATATTTT.

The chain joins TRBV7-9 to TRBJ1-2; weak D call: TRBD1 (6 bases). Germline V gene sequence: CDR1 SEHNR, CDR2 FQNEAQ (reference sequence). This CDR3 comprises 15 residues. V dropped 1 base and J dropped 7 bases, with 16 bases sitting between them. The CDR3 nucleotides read TGTGCCAGCAGCTTAGGGCAGGGGTCCTATCGTGGCTACACCTTC. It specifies CASSLGQGSYRGYTF.

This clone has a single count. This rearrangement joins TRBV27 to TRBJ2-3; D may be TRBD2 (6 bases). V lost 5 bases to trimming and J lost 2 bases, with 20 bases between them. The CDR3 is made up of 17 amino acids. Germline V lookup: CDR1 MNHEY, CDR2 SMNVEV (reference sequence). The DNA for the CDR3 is TGTGCCAGCAGTCCCCAGGGATTCGGAGGGGACACAGATACGCAGTATTTT. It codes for CASSPQGFGGDTDTQYF.

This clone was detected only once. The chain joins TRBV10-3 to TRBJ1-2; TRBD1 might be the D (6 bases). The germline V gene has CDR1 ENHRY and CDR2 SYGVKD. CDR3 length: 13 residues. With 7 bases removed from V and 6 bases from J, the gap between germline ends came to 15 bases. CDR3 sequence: CAIKGTTTDGYTF. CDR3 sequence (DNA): TGTGCCATCAAAGGGACAACGACCGATGGCTACACCTTC.